One TCR beta chain is described in this entry. Assignments of participants to cohorts depended upon their own reported clinical history. Cohort 3 donors were reported recovered after two negative PCRs, clearance, or symptom resolution. These data are taken from a study of blood T cell repertoires in COVID-19. From germline, CDR1 is LNHNV and CDR2 YYDKDF (reference sequence). Trimming took 8 bases from V and 11 from J, leaving 27 bases between them. CDR3 length: 15 amino acids. Clones were sequenced by immunoSEQ multiplex PCR, and TCRdb holds only the in-frame ones, with some missing. The data show 200,000 to 250,000 clones, with about 80% seen just once and over 12% held by the top ten.

This TCR was recovered from a man aged 40-49 years who had recovered from COVID-19. Sequenced material: PBMCs or T cells enriched from blood (not recorded which). This chain connects TRBV15 to TRBJ1-1, with D maybe TRBD1 (5 bases). The DNA of the CDR3 is TGTGCCACCTCAGGGCAAGGGCAGGCCCTGCCTGGGGCTTTCTTT. It encodes CATSGQGQALPGAFF.